These 22 T cell receptor beta chains came from one sample sequenced in a study of blood T cells in healthy people across ages. A second 7 to 11 cycle PCR used barcoded and J-beta primers. TCRdb called the 5' RACE reads again in MiXCR, with one record for every CDR3 protein. This table holds 700,000 to 850,000 distinct CDR3 sequences, 40% to 65% found once. Sequences were obtained from blood. These receptor sequences come from a man older than 75 in good health.

The rearrangement uses TRBV3-1 and TRBJ2-7; D may be TRBD1 or TRBD2 (5 bases each). Germline assignment: CDR1 LGHDT and CDR2 YNNKEL (reference sequence). The CDR3 contains 14 residues. The V end was cut by 4 bases, the J end by 0 bases, with 10 bases between. CDR3 DNA sequence: TGTGCCAGCAGCCGGGACCTGAGCTCCTACGAGCAGTACTTC. Amino acid sequence: CASSRDLSSYEQYF.

The V call is TRBV7-3, the J call TRBJ2-5; the match to TRBD2 covers 7 bases. The V segment lost 0 bases and the J segment 4 bases; nucleotides outside the gene matches: 8. The CDR3 is made up of 16 amino acids. Germline assignment: CDR1 SGHTA and CDR2 FQGTGA. This CDR3 is CASSLTGGLVPETQYF. CDR3 bases: TGTGCCAGCAGCTTAACGGGAGGACTAGTGCCAGAGACCCAGTACTTC.

This chain joins TRBV9 and TRBJ2-5; D remains ambiguous. V was trimmed by 0 bases and J by 0 bases, leaving 6 bases between them. CDR1 and CDR2 from the germline V gene are SGDLS and YYNGEE. This CDR3 is built from 14 residues. The CDR3 here is CASSVGNNQETQYF. For the CDR3, the DNA is TGTGCCAGCAGCGTAGGGAACAACCAAGAGACCCAGTACTTC.

This clonotype has just a few counts. This sequence joins TRBV15 and TRBJ2-5; possible D gene TRBD1, 5 bases. Germline V CDR1 and CDR2: LNHNV, YYDKDF (reference sequence). Trimming pared 1 base from V and 5 bases from J, leaving 14 bases between. The CDR3 loop spans 15 amino acids. The CDR3: CATSRVRQGSETQYF. The DNA of the CDR3 is TGTGCCACCAGCAGAGTAAGGCAGGGAAGCGAGACCCAGTACTTC.

The V gene is TRBV20-1, the J gene TRBJ2-1; a possible D gene is TRBD2 (6 bases). The CDR3 extends over 16 amino acids. The V gene lost 6 bases and the J gene lost 2 bases, with 20 bases spanning the gap. Germline CDR1 DFQATT, CDR2 SNEGSKA (reference sequence). CDR3 coding DNA: TGCAGTGCCTTACCCGGGAGAGCCCTAACCTACAATGAGCAGTTCTTC. It codes for CSALPGRALTYNEQFF.

V usage is TRBV27 and J usage is TRBJ2-4, with 12 bases aligning to TRBD2. The length of the CDR3 is 14 residues. With V trimmed by 6 bases and J by 13 bases, 10 bases remained unmatched. Germline CDR1 is MNHEY and CDR2 is SMNVEV (reference sequence). This CDR3 reads CASSQRLAGGGQYF. The DNA of the CDR3 is TGTGCCAGCAGCCAAAGGCTAGCGGGAGGGGGGCAGTACTTC.

The chain carries TRBV6-1 and TRBJ2-7, with 8 bases aligning to TRBD1. Germline V gives CDR1 MNHNS, CDR2 SASEGT. The CDR3 sequence is 15 residues long. The V segment lost 4 bases and the J segment 2 bases; nucleotides outside the gene matches: 7. Here the CDR3 DNA reads TGTGCCAGCAGTGGGGCCAGGGGGCTGACCTACGAGCAGTACTTC. Translating gives CASSGARGLTYEQYF.

The chain carries TRBV5-1 and TRBJ2-1, with D perhaps matching TRBD2 (5 bases). Germline-derived CDR1 and CDR2 are SGHRS and YFSETQ. The CDR3 covers 14 residues. Trimming cost V 7 bases and J 7 bases, with 18 bases left between them. The CDR3 bases are TGCGCCAGCCAAAGCGGCGTTGTAGGGAATGAGCAGTTCTTC. Translating it yields CASQSGVVGNEQFF.

The genes are TRBV4-2 and TRBJ2-3; 9 bases fit TRBD2. The CDR3 has 19 residues. CDR1 LGHNA and CDR2 YNFKEQ come from the germline V gene. With V trimmed by 1 base and J by 4 bases, 15 bases remained unmatched. CDR3 in amino acids: CASSQGVWREGHGADTQYF. For the CDR3, the DNA is TGTGCCAGCAGCCAAGGAGTCTGGCGGGAGGGCCACGGCGCAGATACGCAGTATTTT.

This clonotype was observed a handful of times. The chain is built from TRBV2 and TRBJ2-3, with a possible D match to TRBD2 (5 bases). V lost 3 bases, J lost 3 bases, and 16 bases lay in between. Germline CDR1 and CDR2: SNHLY and FYNNEI. The CDR3 covers 16 residues. The CDR3 DNA reads as TGTGCCAGCAGTGATGTATCGCCGCGGGCGACAGATACGCAGTATTTT. This encodes CASSDVSPRATDTQYF.

This chain joins TRBV20-1 and TRBJ2-1; 8 positions match TRBD2. Germline CDR1 and CDR2: DFQATT and SNEGSKA (reference sequence). CDR3 length: 15 amino acids. J lost 5 bases, V lost 1 base, and 7 bases had no gene match. In DNA, the CDR3 is TGCAGTGCTAGAGTACCGGGAGGGTCTCACAATGAGCAGTTCTTC. Amino acid sequence: CSARVPGGSHNEQFF.

This clonotype was found a few times. This chain links TRBV3-1 with TRBJ2-6; 7 bases fit TRBD2. CDR1 and CDR2 (germline): LGHDT, YNNKEL (reference sequence). The CDR3 spans 16 residues. V was pared by 3 bases and J by 4 bases, with 6 bases of the junction left unmatched. The CDR3 loop is CASSQGGSSGANVLTF. The DNA for the CDR3 is TGTGCCAGCAGCCAGGGGGGGTCCTCCGGGGCCAACGTCCTGACTTTC.

This chain uses TRBV20-1 with TRBJ2-7; D ambiguous. Deletions cut 6 bases from V and 4 bases from J, with 16 bases between. The CDR3 covers 13 residues. Germline lookup yields CDR1 DFQATT and CDR2 SNEGSKA (reference sequence). The CDR3 coding sequence is TGCAGTGCCCCCCCCCAGGCTGTATACGAGCAGTACTTC. Its protein product is CSAPPQAVYEQYF.

The chain couples TRBV27 to TRBJ2-5; 9 bases agree with TRBD2. Matching the DNA end better, TRBJ2-7 makes the J call doubtful. This CDR3 contains 15 residues. CDR1 is MNHEY, CDR2 SMNVEV, per germline (reference sequence). This chain's CDR3 is CASSLWLAGLSEQYF. CDR3 nucleotide sequence: TGTGCCAGCAGTTTATGGCTAGCGGGATTATCCGAGCAGTACTTC.

V gene TRBV20-1 combines with J gene TRBJ2-1, with 12 nucleotides matching TRBD2. CDR1 is DFQATT, CDR2 SNEGSKA, per germline (reference sequence). The CDR3 totals 17 residues. The V gene end was trimmed by 2 bases and the J gene end by 0 bases; junction bases not matched to a gene: 5. The CDR3 reads CSARSLAGGSSYNEQFF. CDR3 bases: TGCAGTGCTAGAAGTCTAGCGGGAGGGAGCTCCTACAATGAGCAGTTCTTC.

This chain connects TRBV27 to TRBJ1-6; TRBD1 aligns across 10 bases. The CDR3 is made up of 17 amino acids. The V gene end was trimmed by 6 bases and the J gene end by 5 bases; junction bases not matched to a gene: 10. Per germline, CDR1 MNHEY and CDR2 SMNVEV (reference sequence). The CDR3 sequence is CASRKPGQGGNNSPLHF. CDR3 coding DNA: TGTGCCAGCAGAAAGCCCGGACAGGGGGGAAATAATTCACCCCTCCACTTT.

This clonotype was seen only a few times. The rearrangement uses TRBV6-2 or TRBV6-3 and TRBJ2-1, with 9 nucleotides matching TRBD2. Trimming cost V 5 bases and J 3 bases; bases outside gene matches: 14. The CDR3 is 18 residues long. Germline V gene lookup returns CDR1 MNHEY and CDR2 SVGEGT. This chain's CDR3 is CASSQPRLAGVFYNEQFF. As DNA, the CDR3 is TGTGCCAGCAGTCAACCCCGTTTAGCGGGAGTCTTCTACAATGAGCAGTTCTTC.

V usage is TRBV11-2 and J usage is TRBJ2-4; 13 nucleotides match TRBD2. Germline V gene lookup returns CDR1 SGHAT and CDR2 FQNNGV. The CDR3 runs to 20 residues. V was clipped by 1 base and J by 0 bases; unmatched bases: 9. CDR3: CASSLGPGLAGTLAKNIQYF. The CDR3 nucleotides read TGTGCCAGCAGCTTAGGCCCGGGACTAGCGGGAACCTTAGCCAAAAACATTCAGTACTTC.

The chain's CDR3 is CASSPGPLAIYNEQFF. As DNA, the CDR3 is TGTGCCAGCAGCCCTGGCCCTCTAGCAATCTACAATGAGCAGTTCTTC. V usage is TRBV3-1 and J usage is TRBJ2-1; D perhaps matches TRBD2 (5 bases). V dropped 4 bases and J dropped 3 bases, with 16 bases sitting between them. In germline, CDR1 is LGHDT, CDR2 YNNKEL (reference sequence). The CDR3 covers 16 residues.

V and J are TRBV18 and TRBJ2-5; D tentatively fits TRBD1 or TRBD2 (6 bases each). The V gene's germline CDR1 is KGHSH and CDR2 LQKENI. The CDR3 runs to 15 residues. V shed 4 bases and J shed 11 bases, with 23 bases lying between them. CDR3 bases: TGTGCCAGCTCACTAGGCCGGGGGCCCTACAATGAGCAGTACTTC. As protein: CASSLGRGPYNEQYF. The whole variable domain, filled in from reference TRBV18 and TRBJ2-5, reads NAGVMQNPRHLVRRRGQEARLRCSPMKGHSHVYWYRQLPEEGLKFMVYLQKENIIDESGMPKERFSAEFPKEGPSILRIQQVVRGDSAAYFCASSLGRGPYNEQYFGPGTRLLVL.

In its sample, this clonotype was seen a few times. The genes are TRBV20-1 and TRBJ2-5; 11 bases are shared with TRBD2. The DNA end lines up better with TRBJ2-7; the J call may be wrong. The CDR3 consists of 13 residues. Germline V gene lookup returns CDR1 DFQATT and CDR2 SNEGSKA (reference sequence). As DNA, the CDR3 is TGCAGTGCGGGGGGACTAGCGGACTACGAGCAGTACTTC. Residues: CSAGGLADYEQYF.

The genes are TRBV6-6 and TRBJ2-5, with TRBD2 matching over 9 bases. J lost 4 bases, V lost 2 bases, and 5 bases had no gene match. Germline V gives CDR1 MNHNY, CDR2 SVGAGI (reference sequence). The CDR3 spans 15 residues. CDR3: CASSYRAGGGETQYF. CDR3 bases: TGTGCCAGCAGTTACAGGGCGGGAGGGGGAGAGACCCAGTACTTC.